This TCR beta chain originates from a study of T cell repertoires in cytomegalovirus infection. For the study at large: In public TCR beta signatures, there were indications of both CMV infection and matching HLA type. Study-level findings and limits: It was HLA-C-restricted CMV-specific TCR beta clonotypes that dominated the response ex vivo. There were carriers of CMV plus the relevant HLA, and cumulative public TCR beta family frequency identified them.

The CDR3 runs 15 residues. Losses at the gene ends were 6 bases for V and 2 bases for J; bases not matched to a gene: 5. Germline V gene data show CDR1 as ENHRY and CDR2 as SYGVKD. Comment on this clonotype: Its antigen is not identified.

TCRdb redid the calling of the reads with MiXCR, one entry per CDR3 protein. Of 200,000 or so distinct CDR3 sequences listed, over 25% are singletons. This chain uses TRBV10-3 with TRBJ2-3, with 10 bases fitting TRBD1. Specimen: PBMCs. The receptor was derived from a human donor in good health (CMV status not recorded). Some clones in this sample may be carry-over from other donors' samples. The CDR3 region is CAISPTGGPTDTQYF. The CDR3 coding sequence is TGTGCCATCAGCCCGACAGGGGGCCCCACAGATACGCAGTATTTT.